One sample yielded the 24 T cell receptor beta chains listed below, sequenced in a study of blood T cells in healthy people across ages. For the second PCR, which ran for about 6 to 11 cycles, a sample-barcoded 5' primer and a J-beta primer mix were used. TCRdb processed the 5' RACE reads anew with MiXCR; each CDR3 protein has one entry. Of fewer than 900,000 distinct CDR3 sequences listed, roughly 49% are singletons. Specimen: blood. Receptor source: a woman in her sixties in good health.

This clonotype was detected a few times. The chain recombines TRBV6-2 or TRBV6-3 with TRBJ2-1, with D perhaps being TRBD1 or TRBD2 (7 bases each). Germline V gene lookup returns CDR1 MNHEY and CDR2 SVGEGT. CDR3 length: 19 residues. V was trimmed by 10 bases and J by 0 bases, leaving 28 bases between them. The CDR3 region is CATQGGRPILEGSYNEQFF. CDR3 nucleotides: TGTGCCACCCAGGGGGGGAGGCCAATCCTAGAAGGCTCCTACAATGAGCAGTTCTTC.

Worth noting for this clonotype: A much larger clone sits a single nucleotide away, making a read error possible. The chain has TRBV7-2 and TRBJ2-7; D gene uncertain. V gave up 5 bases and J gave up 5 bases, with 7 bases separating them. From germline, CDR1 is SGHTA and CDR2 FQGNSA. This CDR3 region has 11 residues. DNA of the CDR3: TGTGCCAGCAGCGTAGTCCACGAGCAGTACTTC. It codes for CASSVVHEQYF.

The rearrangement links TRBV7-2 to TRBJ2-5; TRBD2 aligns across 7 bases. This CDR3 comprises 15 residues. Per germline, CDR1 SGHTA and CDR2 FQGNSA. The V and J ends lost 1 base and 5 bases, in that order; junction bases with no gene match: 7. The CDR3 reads CASSLGGRAEETQYF. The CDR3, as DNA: TGTGCCAGCAGCTTAGGTGGGAGGGCCGAGGAGACCCAGTACTTC.

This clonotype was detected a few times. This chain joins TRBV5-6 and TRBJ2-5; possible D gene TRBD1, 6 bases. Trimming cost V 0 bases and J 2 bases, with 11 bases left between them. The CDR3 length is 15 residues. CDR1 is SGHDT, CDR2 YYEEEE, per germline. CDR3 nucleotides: TGTGCCAGCAGCTTGGGAGGGGGAATTCAAGAGACCCAGTACTTC. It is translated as CASSLGGGIQETQYF.

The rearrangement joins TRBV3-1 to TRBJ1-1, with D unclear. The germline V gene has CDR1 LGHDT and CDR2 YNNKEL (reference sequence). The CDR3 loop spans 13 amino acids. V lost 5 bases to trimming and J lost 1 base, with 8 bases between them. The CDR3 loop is CASSFTQNTEAFF. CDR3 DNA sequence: TGTGCCAGCAGCTTTACACAGAACACTGAAGCTTTCTTT.

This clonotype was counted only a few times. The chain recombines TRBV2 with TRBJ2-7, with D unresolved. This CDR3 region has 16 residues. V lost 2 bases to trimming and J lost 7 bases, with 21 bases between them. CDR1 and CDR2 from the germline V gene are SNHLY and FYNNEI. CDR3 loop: CASSENLPSIVNEQYF. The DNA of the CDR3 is TGTGCCAGCAGTGAAAACCTGCCTTCAATAGTCAATGAGCAGTACTTC.

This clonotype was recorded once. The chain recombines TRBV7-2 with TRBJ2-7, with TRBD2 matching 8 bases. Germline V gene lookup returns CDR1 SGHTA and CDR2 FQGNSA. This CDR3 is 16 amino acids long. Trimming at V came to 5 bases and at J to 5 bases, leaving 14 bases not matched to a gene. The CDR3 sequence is CASSRQAAGVADEQYF. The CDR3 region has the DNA TGTGCCAGCAGCCGACAGGCAGCGGGAGTGGCCGACGAGCAGTACTTC.

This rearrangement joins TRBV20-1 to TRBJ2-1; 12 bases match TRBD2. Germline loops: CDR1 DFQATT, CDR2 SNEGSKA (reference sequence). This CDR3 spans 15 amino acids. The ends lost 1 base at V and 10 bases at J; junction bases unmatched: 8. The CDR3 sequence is CSARVILAGGNEQFF. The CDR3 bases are TGCAGTGCTAGAGTAATACTAGCGGGGGGAAACGAGCAGTTCTTC.

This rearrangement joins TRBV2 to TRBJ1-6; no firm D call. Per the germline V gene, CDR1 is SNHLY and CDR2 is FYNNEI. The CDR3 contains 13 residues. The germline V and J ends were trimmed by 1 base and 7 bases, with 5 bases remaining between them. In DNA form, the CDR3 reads TGTGCCAGCAGTGAAGACACAAATTCACCCCTCCACTTT. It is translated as CASSEDTNSPLHF.

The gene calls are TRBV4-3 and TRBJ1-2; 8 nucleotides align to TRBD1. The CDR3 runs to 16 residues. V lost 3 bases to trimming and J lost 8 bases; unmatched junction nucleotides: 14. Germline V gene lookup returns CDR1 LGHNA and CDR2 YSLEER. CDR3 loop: CASSHLTGVGVGGYTF. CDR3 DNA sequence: TGCGCCAGCAGCCATCTGACAGGGGTGGGAGTGGGCGGCTACACCTTC.

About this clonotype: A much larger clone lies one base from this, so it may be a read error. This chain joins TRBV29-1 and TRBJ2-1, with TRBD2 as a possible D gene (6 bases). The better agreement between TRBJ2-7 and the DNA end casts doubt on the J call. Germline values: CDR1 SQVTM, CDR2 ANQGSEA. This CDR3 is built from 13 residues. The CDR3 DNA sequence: TGCAGCGTTGAGCCTAGCGCGGGCAATGAGCAGTACTTC. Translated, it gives CSVEPSAGNEQYF.

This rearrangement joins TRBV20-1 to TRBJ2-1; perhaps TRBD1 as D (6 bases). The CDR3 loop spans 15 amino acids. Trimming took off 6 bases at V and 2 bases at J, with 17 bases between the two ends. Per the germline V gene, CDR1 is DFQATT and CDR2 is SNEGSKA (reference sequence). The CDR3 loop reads CSAEIIRDTYNEQFF. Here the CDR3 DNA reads TGCAGTGCCGAGATAATCCGGGACACCTACAATGAGCAGTTCTTC.

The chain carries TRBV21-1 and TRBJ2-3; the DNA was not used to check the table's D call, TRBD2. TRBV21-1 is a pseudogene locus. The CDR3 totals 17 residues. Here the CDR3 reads CASSTSGVIGPTDTQYF. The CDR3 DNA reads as TGCGCCAGCTCGACTAGCGGGGTAATTGGTCCCACAGATACGCAGTATTTT.

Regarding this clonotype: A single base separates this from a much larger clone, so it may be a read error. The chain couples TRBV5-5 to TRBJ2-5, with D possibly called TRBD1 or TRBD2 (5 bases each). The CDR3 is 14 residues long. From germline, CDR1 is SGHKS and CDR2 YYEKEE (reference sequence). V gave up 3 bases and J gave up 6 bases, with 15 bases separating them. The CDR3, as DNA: TGTGCCAGCAGCTATGGGGGACCGCAAAAGACCCAGTACTTC. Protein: CASSYGGPQKTQYF.

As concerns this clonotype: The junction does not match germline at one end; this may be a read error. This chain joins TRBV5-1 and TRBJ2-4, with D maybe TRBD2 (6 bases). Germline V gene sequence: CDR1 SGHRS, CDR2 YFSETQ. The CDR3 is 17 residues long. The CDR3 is CASSLRPAGTPGNTQYF. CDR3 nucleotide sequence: TGCGCCAGCAGCTTAAGACCCGCGGGAACTCCGGGTAACACTCAGTACTTC.

The DNA of the CDR3 is TGTGCCAGCAGCGCCCGGGCCCAGAACACTGAAGCTTTCTTT. This codes for CASSARAQNTEAFF. The gene calls are TRBV9 and TRBJ1-1, with D hard to call. The CDR3 consists of 14 residues. V shed 3 bases and J shed 1 base, with 10 bases lying between them. CDR1 is SGDLS and CDR2 is YYNGEE in the germline V gene.

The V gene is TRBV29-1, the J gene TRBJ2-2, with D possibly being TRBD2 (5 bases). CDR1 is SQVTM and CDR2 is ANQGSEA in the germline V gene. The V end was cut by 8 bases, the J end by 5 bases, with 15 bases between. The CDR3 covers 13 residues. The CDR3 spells CSSAEVLTGELFF. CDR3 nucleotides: TGCAGCTCCGCGGAGGTTTTGACCGGGGAGCTGTTTTTT.

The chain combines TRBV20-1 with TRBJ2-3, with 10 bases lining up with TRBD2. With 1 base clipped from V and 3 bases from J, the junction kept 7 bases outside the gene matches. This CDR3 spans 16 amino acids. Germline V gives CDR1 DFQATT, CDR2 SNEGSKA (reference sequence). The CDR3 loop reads CSARGLAGGLTDTQYF. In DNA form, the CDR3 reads TGCAGTGCTAGAGGGTTAGCGGGAGGCCTTACAGATACGCAGTATTTT.

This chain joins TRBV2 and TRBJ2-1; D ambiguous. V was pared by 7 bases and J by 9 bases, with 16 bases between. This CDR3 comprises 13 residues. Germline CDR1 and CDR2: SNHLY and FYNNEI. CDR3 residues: CASNPDEVGEQFF. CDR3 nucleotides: TGTGCCAGCAACCCGGACGAGGTGGGTGAGCAGTTCTTC.

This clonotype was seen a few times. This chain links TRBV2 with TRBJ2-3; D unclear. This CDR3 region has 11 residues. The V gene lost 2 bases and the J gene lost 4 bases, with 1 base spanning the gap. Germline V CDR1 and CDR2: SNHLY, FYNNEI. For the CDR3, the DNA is TGTGCCAGCAGTGAACCAGATACGCAGTATTTT. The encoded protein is CASSEPDTQYF. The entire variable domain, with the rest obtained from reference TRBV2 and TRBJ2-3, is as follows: EPEVTQTPSHQVTQMGQEVILRCVPISNHLYFYWYRQILGQKVEFLVSFYNNEISEKSEIFDDQFSVERPDGSNFTLKIRSTKLEDSAMYFCASSEPDTQYFGPGTRLTVL.

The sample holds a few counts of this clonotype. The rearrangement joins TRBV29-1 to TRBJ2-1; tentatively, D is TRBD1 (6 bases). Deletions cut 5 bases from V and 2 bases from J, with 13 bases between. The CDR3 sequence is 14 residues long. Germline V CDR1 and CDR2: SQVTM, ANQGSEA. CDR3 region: CSVSIRGAYNEQFF. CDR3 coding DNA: TGCAGCGTTTCTATCAGGGGCGCCTACAATGAGCAGTTCTTC.

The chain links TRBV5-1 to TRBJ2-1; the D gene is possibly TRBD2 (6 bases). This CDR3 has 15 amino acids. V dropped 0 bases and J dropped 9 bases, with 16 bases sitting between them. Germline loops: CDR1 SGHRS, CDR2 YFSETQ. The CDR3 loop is CASSLAANGTGEQFF. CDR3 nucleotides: TGCGCCAGCAGCTTGGCTGCTAACGGGACTGGTGAGCAGTTCTTC.

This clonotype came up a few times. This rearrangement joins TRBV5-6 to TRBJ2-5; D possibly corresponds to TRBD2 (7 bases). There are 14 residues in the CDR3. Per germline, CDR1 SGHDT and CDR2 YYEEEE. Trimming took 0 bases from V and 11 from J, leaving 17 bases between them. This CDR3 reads CASSLVGGVGEQYF. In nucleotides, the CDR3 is TGTGCCAGCAGCTTGGTAGGGGGGGTCGGTGAGCAGTACTTC.

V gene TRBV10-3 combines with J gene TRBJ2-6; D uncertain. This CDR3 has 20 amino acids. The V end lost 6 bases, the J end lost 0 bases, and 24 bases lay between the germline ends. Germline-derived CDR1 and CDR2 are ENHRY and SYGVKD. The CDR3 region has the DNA TGTGCCATCAGGGAAACTGACCGGACGTCCATTTCCTCTGGGGCCAACGTCCTGACTTTC. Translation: CAIRETDRTSISSGANVLTF.